These 28 T cell receptor beta chains originate from one sample sequenced in a study of CD8 T cells in Susac syndrome. With random hexamers, reverse transcription was performed on about 0.5 to 1 ug of RNA. In TCRdb, the immunoSEQ multiplex PCR reads were re-called with MiXCR into one record per CDR3 protein. The sample consists of under 200,000 distinct CDR3 sequences, roughly 91% of them appearing once. Sequencing was performed on CD4+ T cells from PBMCs. Receptor source: a human donor with Susac syndrome.

This clonotype was counted a single time. The rearrangement joins TRBV5-1 to TRBJ2-2, with 8 bases aligning to TRBD1. V gave up 1 base and J gave up 5 bases; unmatched junction bases: 4. Looked up from germline, CDR1 is SGHRS and CDR2 is YFSETQ. The CDR3 is made up of 15 amino acids. The CDR3 nucleotides read TGCGCCAGCAGCTTGAGGACAGGGAGGACCGGGGAGCTGTTTTTT. As protein: CASSLRTGRTGELFF.

This clonotype has just one count. This rearrangement joins TRBV4-2 to TRBJ1-5; TRBD1 might be the D (6 bases). The CDR3 is 14 residues long. The V end lost 0 bases, the J end lost 7 bases, and 10 bases lay between the germline ends. Germline V gene lookup returns CDR1 LGHNA and CDR2 YNFKEQ. In DNA form, the CDR3 reads TGTGCCAGCAGCCAAGAACAGGGACGGCAGCCCCAGCATTTT. It specifies CASSQEQGRQPQHF.

This chain links TRBV11-2 with TRBJ2-3; TRBD1 is a possible D gene (6 bases). V dropped 3 bases and J dropped 2 bases, with 15 bases sitting between them. Germline assignment: CDR1 SGHAT and CDR2 FQNNGV. The CDR3 length is 16 residues. The CDR3 DNA follows: TGTGCCAGCAGCTTCGGACAGCCAGTTCCCACAGATACGCAGTATTTT. As protein: CASSFGQPVPTDTQYF.

The rearrangement joins TRBV2 to TRBJ1-1; TRBD1 agrees at 7 bases. The CDR3 length is 13 residues. Trimming cost V 7 bases and J 3 bases; bases outside gene matches: 5. The germline gives CDR1 SNHLY, CDR2 FYNNEI. In DNA, the CDR3 is TGTGCCAGCACCAGGGGGGGAGACACTGAAGCTTTCTTT. Its translation: CASTRGGDTEAFF.

This sequence joins TRBV29-1 and TRBJ2-7; D is unresolved. The CDR3 has 13 residues. From germline, CDR1 is SQVTM and CDR2 ANQGSEA. V was trimmed by 2 bases and J by 4 bases, leaving 12 bases between them. This CDR3 reads CSVESFGEYEQYF. The CDR3 nucleotides read TGCAGCGTTGAAAGTTTTGGAGAATACGAGCAGTACTTC.

This clonotype was counted only a few times. The chain carries TRBV9 and TRBJ2-1, with a tentative D call TRBD2 (5 bases). This CDR3 contains 14 residues. CDR1 SGDLS and CDR2 YYNGEE come from the germline V gene. With 4 bases removed from V and 7 bases from J, the gap between germline ends came to 15 bases. The DNA for the CDR3 is TGTGCCAGCAGCTTCTCGGGATCAAGAAATGAGCAGTTCTTC. It specifies CASSFSGSRNEQFF.

The chain recombines TRBV12-3 or TRBV12-4 with TRBJ1-1; 8 bases line up with TRBD1. V gave up 6 bases and J gave up 9 bases; unmatched junction bases: 9. The CDR3 is made up of 13 amino acids. CDR3 sequence reads: CASREGARGQAFF. DNA of the CDR3: TGTGCCAGCAGGGAGGGGGCCAGGGGGCAAGCTTTCTTT.

This clonotype has a single count. The chain combines TRBV2 with TRBJ2-7, with 9 bases matching TRBD2. In germline, CDR1 is SNHLY, CDR2 FYNNEI. This CDR3 is 14 amino acids long. V dropped 1 base and J dropped 11; count of bases not matched to a gene: 9. CDR3 loop: CASSEDISGGGKYF. DNA for the CDR3: TGTGCCAGCAGTGAAGATATTAGCGGGGGCGGAAAGTACTTC.

This chain connects TRBV6-1 to TRBJ1-2; 7 nucleotides agree with TRBD1. V lost 5 bases to trimming and J lost 5 bases; unmatched junction nucleotides: 11. Germline-derived CDR1 and CDR2 are MNHNS and SASEGT. The CDR3 sequence is 15 residues long. CDR3 DNA sequence: TGTGCCAGCAGTTTCCGACAGGGAGAGGGATATGGCTACACCTTC. Amino acids: CASSFRQGEGYGYTF.

The chain carries TRBV25-1 and TRBJ2-5, with 8 bases matching TRBD1. The V gene end was trimmed by 6 bases and the J gene end by 4 bases; junction bases not matched to a gene: 7. Germline CDR1 reads MGHDK; CDR2 reads SYGVNS. This CDR3 has 14 amino acids. CDR3 sequence: CASSQTTGVETQYF. As DNA, the CDR3 is TGTGCCAGCAGCCAAACGACAGGGGTAGAGACCCAGTACTTC.

This sequence joins TRBV24-1 and TRBJ2-2, with unresolved D. The CDR3 covers 13 residues. Trimming removed 8 bases at V and 3 bases at J, with 9 bases between. Germline lookup yields CDR1 KGHDR and CDR2 SFDVKD. Here the CDR3 reads CATINTYTGELFF. The CDR3 bases are TGTGCCACCATAAACACTTACACCGGGGAGCTGTTTTTT.

This chain uses TRBV19 with TRBJ2-1, with TRBD2 as a possible D gene (5 bases). Germline V CDR1 and CDR2: LNHDA, SQIVND (reference sequence). Trimming took 3 bases from V and 3 from J, leaving 9 bases between them. The CDR3 has 14 amino acids. As DNA, the CDR3 is TGTGCCAGTAGTATGAGGGTGAGCTACAATGAGCAGTTCTTC. This gives the protein CASSMRVSYNEQFF.

V usage is TRBV28 and J usage is TRBJ1-5, with D hard to call. Trimming took off 3 bases at V and 7 bases at J, with 13 bases between the two ends. Germline CDR1 is MDHEN and CDR2 is SYDVKM. This CDR3 spans 14 amino acids. Written as DNA, the CDR3 is TGTGCCAGCAGTTTGGGAGGGATCGGACAGCCCCAGCATTTT. Protein product: CASSLGGIGQPQHF.

The V gene is TRBV6-1, the J gene TRBJ1-4; D perhaps matches TRBD1 (6 bases). This CDR3 contains 15 residues. Germline CDR1 is MNHNS and CDR2 is SASEGT. V was clipped by 6 bases and J by 7 bases, with 18 bases between them. CDR3 residues: CASSASRGGGEKLFF. In nucleotides, the CDR3 is TGTGCCAGCAGCGCTTCCAGGGGCGGGGGTGAAAAACTGTTTTTT.

The chain carries TRBV30 and TRBJ2-1; 7 nucleotides line up with TRBD2. The CDR3 extends over 16 amino acids. V was pared by 1 base and J by 2 bases, with 8 bases of the junction left unmatched. Germline V gene data show CDR1 as GTSNPN and CDR2 as SVGIG (reference sequence). CDR3 sequence: CAWSAGTTKTYNEQFF. In nucleotides, the CDR3 is TGTGCCTGGAGTGCGGGGACTACCAAGACCTACAATGAGCAGTTCTTC.

The gene calls are TRBV7-9 and TRBJ1-2, with 8 bases identical to TRBD1. Unmatched junction bases numbered 6, after V lost 7 bases and J lost 8 bases. This CDR3 contains 12 residues. The germline V gene has CDR1 SEHNR and CDR2 FQNEAQ (reference sequence). CDR3 residues: CASNRQGRGYTF. DNA of the CDR3: TGTGCCAGCAACCGACAGGGGAGAGGCTACACCTTC.

The genes are TRBV3-1 and TRBJ2-3; D remains unclear. Per germline, CDR1 LGHDT and CDR2 YNNKEL (reference sequence). V was cut by 0 bases and J by 11 bases, with 15 bases left in between. The CDR3 runs to 14 residues. The CDR3 spells CASSQDSLQYMQYF. The CDR3 DNA sequence: TGTGCCAGCAGCCAAGATTCTTTGCAGTACATGCAGTATTTT.

This chain joins TRBV12-3 or TRBV12-4 and TRBJ2-2; 7 bases agree with TRBD1. Trimming cost V 6 bases and J 2 bases; bases outside gene matches: 12. The CDR3 runs 17 residues. This CDR3 is CASRYMTGLINTGELFF. The CDR3 region has the DNA TGTGCCAGCAGATATATGACAGGGCTTATTAACACCGGGGAGCTGTTTTTT.

The rearrangement uses TRBV11-2 and TRBJ2-5; 7 bases fit TRBD1. The length of the CDR3 is 13 residues. Per the germline V gene, CDR1 is SGHAT and CDR2 is FQNNGV. The J segment lost 2 bases and the V segment lost 3 bases, leaving 0 bases of the junction unmatched. In nucleotides, the CDR3 is TGTGCCAGCAGCTTGGACAGGCAAGAGACCCAGTACTTC. Amino acid sequence: CASSLDRQETQYF.

The rearrangement joins TRBV4-1 to TRBJ2-7; 10 positions match TRBD1. V shed 1 base and J 4 bases; nucleotides not matched to a gene: 7. CDR1 and CDR2 from the germline V gene are MGHRA and YSYEKL. The CDR3 is 16 residues long. CDR3 amino acids: CASSQVRDRGNYEQYF. CDR3 nucleotide sequence: TGCGCCAGCAGCCAAGTTAGGGACAGGGGTAATTACGAGCAGTACTTC.

This clonotype was recorded only once. The V and J genes are TRBV18 and TRBJ1-1, with D possibly matching TRBD1 (5 bases). V lost 3 bases, J lost 1 base, and 12 bases lay in between. Germline V gene lookup returns CDR1 KGHSH and CDR2 LQKENI. The CDR3 is 15 residues long. CDR3 amino acids: CASSPINDRNTEAFF. In nucleotides, the CDR3 is TGTGCCAGCTCACCGATAAACGACAGGAACACTGAAGCTTTCTTT.

The rearrangement links TRBV30 to TRBJ2-3, with TRBD1 identical over 8 bases. The ends lost 1 base at V and 2 bases at J; junction bases unmatched: 5. CDR1 is GTSNPN, CDR2 SVGIG, per germline (reference sequence). CDR3 length: 15 residues. The CDR3 DNA is TGTGCCTGGAGTGATAGACAGGGGTACACAGATACGCAGTATTTT. It is translated as CAWSDRQGYTDTQYF.

The chain combines TRBV25-1 with TRBJ1-1; D is undetermined. This CDR3 has 12 amino acids. Deletions cut 6 bases from V and 10 bases from J, with 15 bases between. Germline CDR1 reads MGHDK; CDR2 reads SYGVNS. CDR3 region: CASRHGTGAAFF. The CDR3 DNA reads TGTGCCAGCAGACACGGAACCGGCGCAGCTTTCTTT.

The chain carries TRBV10-3 and TRBJ2-1; D is uncertain. The V gene lost 0 bases and the J gene lost 2 bases, with 8 bases spanning the gap. The CDR3 covers 15 residues. The germline V gene has CDR1 ENHRY and CDR2 SYGVKD. This chain's CDR3 is CAISESPSAYNEQFF. As DNA, the CDR3 is TGTGCCATCAGTGAGTCGCCGTCAGCCTACAATGAGCAGTTCTTC.

Details on this clonotype: A read error may produce the germline difference seen at one junction end. The chain joins TRBV25-1 to TRBJ2-5; D uncertain. From germline, CDR1 is MGHDK and CDR2 SYGVNS. This CDR3 has 13 residues. The CDR3 sequence is CAGRSRLEETQYF. The CDR3 nucleotides read TGTGCCGGCAGGTCCAGACTGGAAGAGACCCAGTACTTC.

This rearrangement joins TRBV20-1 to TRBJ1-5, with D uncertain. CDR3 size: 15 residues. The germline V and J ends were trimmed by 5 bases and 8 bases, with 22 bases remaining between them. In germline, CDR1 is DFQATT, CDR2 SNEGSKA (reference sequence). CDR3 in DNA: TGCAGTGCTCAAAGCGGAGGGCCCTCCGAGAAGCCCCAGCATTTT. Protein: CSAQSGGPSEKPQHF.

The rearrangement joins TRBV19 to TRBJ2-3; 10 bases are a match to TRBD2. J gave up 2 bases and V 5 bases, and 4 bases lay outside the gene matches. CDR3 length: 15 residues. Germline V CDR1 and CDR2: LNHDA, SQIVND (reference sequence). The CDR3 DNA follows: TGTGCCAGTAGTCTTAGCGGGGGGCACACAGATACGCAGTATTTT. Translating it yields CASSLSGGHTDTQYF.

CDR3 region: CASSYSNRLDRAIGEQFF. The CDR3 DNA follows: TGTGCCAGCAGTTACTCGAATCGTCTGGACAGGGCCATCGGTGAGCAGTTCTTC. This chain links TRBV6-5 with TRBJ2-1, with 8 bases lining up with TRBD1. Trimming removed 0 bases from V and 9 bases from J; junction bases left unmatched: 16. Germline assignment: CDR1 MNHEY and CDR2 SVGAGI. This CDR3 is 18 amino acids long.